A single sample is the source of the 10 T cell receptor beta chains below, sequenced in a study of regulatory T cells in long-lasting Graves disease. Both iRepertoire HTBI primers and Arm-PCR of CDR3 regions were used to build the TCR beta libraries. TCRdb called the multiplex PCR reads again in MiXCR, with one record for every CDR3 protein. This repertoire shows fewer than 500,000 distinct CDR3 sequences, roughly 15% found once; its top ten account for approximately 12%. The time point here: newly diagnosed GD, antithyroid drugs for less than 3 months. Extracted RNA from PBMCs served as the source of the TCR library. These sequences were also reported in another study, on T cells in Graves' hyperthyroidism and ophthalmopathy.

The source was peripheral blood mononuclear cells (PBMCs), collected at new diagnosis, from a patient treated with antithyroid drugs. All receptors derive from a man aged 40-50 years with Graves disease.

This clonotype was picked up many times. The chain is built from TRBV29-1 and TRBJ1-2; maybe TRBD1 (5 bases). The V gene lost 2 bases and the J gene lost 7 bases, with 14 bases spanning the gap. The germline V gene encodes CDR1 SQVTM and CDR2 ANQGSEA. This CDR3 has 13 residues. The CDR3 is CSVERGASSGYTF. As DNA, the CDR3 is TGCAGCGTTGAAAGGGGCGCGAGTAGTGGCTACACCTTC.

This clonotype was seen a few times. The chain recombines TRBV7-2 with TRBJ1-2; possible D gene TRBD1, 5 bases. The CDR3 is made up of 15 amino acids. Per germline, CDR1 SGHTA and CDR2 FQGNSA. Trimming left V 3 bases short and J 6 bases short, with 17 bases between. The DNA for the CDR3 is TGTGCCAGCAGCTTCAGGGATCCGTTTACGGATGGCTACACCTTC. Its protein is CASSFRDPFTDGYTF.

The chain employs TRBV7-9 and TRBJ2-2, with 7 bases matching TRBD2. V lost 3 bases and J lost 6; bases outside the gene matches: 10. Germline V gives CDR1 SEHNR, CDR2 FQNEAQ (reference sequence). The CDR3 length is 16 residues. The CDR3 sequence is CASSFRTSTSSGELFF. CDR3 nucleotide sequence: TGTGCCAGCAGCTTTAGGACTAGTACATCCTCCGGGGAGCTGTTTTTT.

Ten or more counts support this clonotype. The chain is built from TRBV2 and TRBJ2-1; maybe TRBD1 (5 bases). Germline V gene data show CDR1 as SNHLY and CDR2 as FYNNEI. V lost 6 bases, J lost 7 bases, and 19 bases lay in between. The CDR3 is 15 amino acids. CDR3 bases: TGTGCCAGCAGAGGATCCACCCAGGGTGTGAATGAGCAGTTCTTC. Translation gives CASRGSTQGVNEQFF.

This clonotype was observed a handful of times. The chain carries TRBV7-6 and TRBJ2-3; tentatively, D is TRBD1 (5 bases). Germline CDR1 and CDR2: SGHVS and FNYEAQ. The CDR3 length is 13 residues. Deletions cut 0 bases from V and 4 bases from J, with 5 bases between. CDR3 sequence (DNA): TGTGCCAGCAGCTTAGCCAGGGCAGATACGCAGTATTTT. Encoded protein: CASSLARADTQYF.

This clonotype was observed many times. The CDR3 protein is CASRVGTTSYNEQFF. The CDR3 region has the DNA TGTGCCAGCAGGGTCGGGACTACCTCTTACAATGAGCAGTTCTTC. This sequence joins TRBV2 and TRBJ2-1, with TRBD2 matching 7 bases. CDR1 is SNHLY, CDR2 FYNNEI, per germline. The length of the CDR3 is 15 residues. V gave up 6 bases and J gave up 4 bases; unmatched junction bases: 9.

This clonotype was recorded at least ten times. V usage is TRBV28 and J usage is TRBJ1-5, with 8 positions matching TRBD1. V dropped 6 bases and J dropped 7; count of bases not matched to a gene: 14. CDR3 length: 16 residues. Germline V CDR1 and CDR2: MDHEN, SYDVKM. The CDR3: CASSLARTGSLQPQHF. DNA of the CDR3: TGTGCCAGCAGCCTGGCCCGGACAGGGTCCCTACAGCCCCAGCATTTT.

This clonotype has more than one count but fewer than ten. This rearrangement joins TRBV7-2 to TRBJ2-1; no clear D gene. Germline V gene sequence: CDR1 SGHTA, CDR2 FQGNSA. CDR3 length: 11 residues. The V gene lost 4 bases and the J gene lost 11 bases, with 9 bases spanning the gap. The CDR3 protein is CASSYSLQQFF. The CDR3 nucleotides read TGTGCCAGCAGCTACTCCTTGCAGCAGTTCTTC. The full variable domain, in which reference TRBV7-2 and TRBJ2-1 provide the parts outside the CDR3, is GAGVSQSPSNKVTEKGKDVELRCDPISGHTALYWYRQSLGQGLEFLIYFQGNSAPDKSGLPSDRFSAERTGGSVSTLTIQRTQQEDSAVYLCASSYSLQQFFGPGTRLTVL.

This clonotype was picked up many times. The chain joins TRBV6-1 to TRBJ2-6; D is unresolved. The CDR3 has 17 amino acids. Deletions cut 6 bases from V and 3 bases from J, with 18 bases between. Germline lookup yields CDR1 MNHNS and CDR2 SASEGT. CDR3 residues: CASRKGLEALGANVLTF. DNA of the CDR3: TGTGCCAGCAGGAAAGGTTTAGAGGCACTTGGGGCCAACGTCCTGACTTTC.

This clonotype was detected only a few times. The chain's CDR3 is CASSSPTLNSPLHF. CDR3 nucleotide sequence: TGTGCCAGCAGTTCTCCCACCCTTAATTCACCCCTCCACTTT. The gene calls are TRBV6-9 and TRBJ1-6; no clear D gene. Germline assignment: CDR1 MNHGY and CDR2 SVAAGI. V was pared by 4 bases and J by 6 bases, with 10 bases between. This CDR3 contains 14 residues.